This TCR beta chain was captured in a study of shared clonotypes between healthy human individuals. Study-wide background: Donors consisted of a couple of women and a few men between 18 and 49. Researchers assigned three CD4 naive, three CD4 memory, two CD8 naive and one CD8 memory plate to each donor.

The study's findings and limits: The study drew on few donors, limiting represented genetic and exposure-history diversity. Estimated clonotype richness was generally higher in naive than memory subsets.

The CDR3 has 11 amino acids. V was trimmed by 4 bases and J by 5 bases, leaving 5 bases between them. Germline lookup yields CDR1 SGHTA and CDR2 FQGNSA. Clones were read by immunoSEQ multiplex PCR, and TCRdb kept only the in-frame ones, dropping some. The table includes roughly 1,100,000 clones, 75% detected once. With respect to this clone: What it binds is not known. Other nucleotide sequences from this sample produce the same CDR3.

Sequencing was performed on memory CD4+ T cells sorted from blood. Noted subset: CD45RA-negative fraction. The chain uses TRBV7-2 and TRBJ2-5; D gene unclear. The receptor's source is a man aged 18-30 years in good health. CDR3 in DNA: TGTGCCAGCAGCTCCAGGGAGACCCAGTACTTC. Its translation is CASSSRETQYF. Supplemented by reference TRBV7-2 and TRBJ2-5, the full variable domain reads GAGVSQSPSNKVTEKGKDVELRCDPISGHTALYWYRQSLGQGLEFLIYFQGNSAPDKSGLPSDRFSAERTGGSVSTLTIQRTQQEDSAVYLCASSSRETQYFGPGTRLLVL.